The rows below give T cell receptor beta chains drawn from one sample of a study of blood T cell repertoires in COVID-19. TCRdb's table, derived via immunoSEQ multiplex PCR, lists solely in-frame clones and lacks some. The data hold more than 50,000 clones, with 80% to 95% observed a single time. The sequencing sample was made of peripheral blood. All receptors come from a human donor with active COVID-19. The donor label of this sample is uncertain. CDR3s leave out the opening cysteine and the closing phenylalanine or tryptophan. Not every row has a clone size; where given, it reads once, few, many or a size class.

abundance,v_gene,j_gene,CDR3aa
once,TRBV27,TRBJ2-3,ASSEAASGSLADTQY
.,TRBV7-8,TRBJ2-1,ASSLAGRIYNEQF
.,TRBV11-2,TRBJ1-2,ASTPGRNYGYT
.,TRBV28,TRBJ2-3,ASSFLLAGPSTDTQY
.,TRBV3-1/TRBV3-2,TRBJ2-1,ASSQDMGGYGSGVF
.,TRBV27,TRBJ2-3,ASSAPGTSGNTQY
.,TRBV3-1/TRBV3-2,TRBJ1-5,ASGTRGQPQH
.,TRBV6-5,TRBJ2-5,ASSYLSSGSLETQY
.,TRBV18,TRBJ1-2,ASSPTGEGGYT
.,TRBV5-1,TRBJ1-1,ASSITGGYTEAF
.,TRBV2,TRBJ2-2,ASMSGGRDTGELF
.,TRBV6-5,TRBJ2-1,ASSSPYNEQF
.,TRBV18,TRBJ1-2,ASSRQTDRVGYGYT
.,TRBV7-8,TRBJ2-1,ASRRGTSTSNEQF
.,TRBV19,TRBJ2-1,ASRLAGAGFLNEQF
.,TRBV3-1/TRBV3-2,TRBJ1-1,ASSPTEVPEAF
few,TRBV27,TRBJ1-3,ASSFGRAGNTIY
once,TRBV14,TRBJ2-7,ASSQATGGAYEQY
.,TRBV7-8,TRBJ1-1,ASSLDRGNTEAF
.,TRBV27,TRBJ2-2,ASRTGDAGELF
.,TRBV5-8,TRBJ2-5,ASSATGGEETQY
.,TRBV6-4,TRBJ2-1,ASSDWDSFNEQF
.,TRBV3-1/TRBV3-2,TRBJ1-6,ASSQQYSGDGNSPLH
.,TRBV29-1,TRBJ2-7,SVGGGALNYEQY
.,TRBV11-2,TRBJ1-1,ASSTSQGAIEAF
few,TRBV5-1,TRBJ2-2,ASSPAFGSGISTGELF
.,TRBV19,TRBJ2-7,ASSIGSGTRDEQY